Listed below are T cell receptor beta chains from one sample, sequenced in a study of cytomegalovirus exposure and HLA in healthy donors. Measured with immunoSEQ multiplex PCR; TCRdb has only the in-frame clones, and not every one. This table holds around 70,000 clones, 75% found once. Specimen: PBMCs. The receptors were sampled from a man in his sixties or seventies in good health and CMV-seronegative. Both conserved end residues are part of each CDR3. A D gene is named only where the DNA matches it firmly. The size field is filled for only some rows; it gives once, few, many or a size class.

v_call,j_call,d_call,clone_size,cdr3_length,cdr3_aa,cdr3_nt
TRBV9,TRBJ1-6,NA,NA,14,CASSADMSNSPLHF,TGTGCCAGCAGCGCGGACATGAGTAATTCACCCCTCCACTTT
TRBV7-2,TRBJ1-2,NA,NA,12,CASSSAYRGYTF,TGTGCCAGCAGCTCAGCTTATCGTGGCTACACCTTC
TRBV7-9,TRBJ2-4,NA,NA,16,CSSSLNPGIAKNIQYF,TGTTCCAGCAGCTTAAATCCGGGGATAGCCAAAAACATTCAGTACTTC
TRBV6-5,TRBJ1-2,TRBD1,NA,16,CASSYSRQGGDYGYTF,TGTGCCAGCAGTTACTCGAGACAGGGTGGTGACTATGGCTACACCTTC
TRBV5-1,TRBJ2-1,TRBD2,NA,15,CASSLGAGVGYEQFF,TGCGCCAGCAGCTTAGGAGCGGGAGTAGGCTATGAGCAGTTCTTC
TRBV7-6,TRBJ1-1,NA,NA,15,CASSSVGAGENEAFF,TGTGCCAGCAGCTCAGTGGGAGCAGGGGAGAATGAAGCTTTCTTT
TRBV7-9,TRBJ1-1,NA,few,12,CAIPGGDTEAFF,TGTGCCATCCCGGGAGGAGACACTGAAGCTTTCTTT
TRBV5-1,TRBJ2-1,TRBD2,NA,15,CASRTSGSGYNEQFF,TGCGCCAGCAGAACTAGCGGGAGTGGCTACAATGAGCAGTTCTTC
TRBV28,TRBJ2-7,TRBD2,NA,12,CASAGRAYEQYF,TGTGCCAGCGCGGGGAGGGCCTACGAGCAGTACTTC
TRBV18,TRBJ1-2,NA,NA,17,CASSRSRDNSGGGGYTF,TGTGCCAGCTCACGGTCCCGGGACAACTCGGGGGGCGGCGGCTACACCTTC
TRBV7-9,TRBJ2-2,TRBD2,once,19,CASSTTPGLAGANTGELFF,TGTGCCAGCAGCACAACTCCGGGACTAGCGGGAGCGAACACCGGGGAGCTGTTTTTT
TRBV5-1,TRBJ1-5,TRBD1,NA,16,CASSLGVGGGSQPQHF,TGCGCCAGCAGCTTGGGGGTAGGGGGCGGAAGTCAGCCCCAGCATTTT
TRBV19,TRBJ2-7,TRBD1,NA,14,CASGNSQGADEQYF,TGTGCCAGTGGCAATTCACAGGGGGCGGACGAGCAGTACTTC
TRBV10-2,TRBJ1-5,NA,NA,12,CASKQGGQPQHF,TGCGCCAGCAAACAGGGCGGGCAGCCCCAGCATTTT
TRBV27,TRBJ1-2,NA,NA,16,CASSLNFRAGGNGYTF,TGTGCCAGCAGTTTGAATTTCCGTGCGGGGGGGAATGGCTACACCTTC
TRBV9,TRBJ2-3,TRBD2,NA,15,CASSVRGRAGDTQYF,TGTGCCAGCAGCGTTCGCGGGAGGGCCGGAGATACGCAGTATTTT
TRBV27,TRBJ1-1,NA,NA,15,CASNAGQGGNTEAFF,TGTGCCAGCAACGCCGGCCAGGGCGGGAACACTGAAGCTTTCTTT
TRBV5-1,TRBJ1-2,NA,NA,13,CASSLSGGYGYTF,TGCGCCAGCAGCTTGTCAGGCGGGTATGGCTACACCTTC
TRBV11-3,TRBJ2-1,TRBD2,NA,14,CASSLGGERGGEFF,TGTGCCAGCAGCTTAGGGGGGGAGCGGGGGGGCGAGTTCTTC
TRBV6-5,TRBJ2-7,NA,NA,15,CASSSPGFGAHEQYF,TGTGCCAGCAGTTCTCCGGGGTTTGGAGCCCACGAGCAGTACTTC
TRBV4-3,TRBJ1-2,NA,NA,16,CASSQDYRVQNYGYTF,TGCGCCAGCAGCCAAGACTACAGGGTTCAAAACTATGGCTACACCTTC
TRBV5-1,TRBJ2-6,NA,once,19,CASSFVGGLDISGANVLTF,TGCGCCAGCAGCTTTGTGGGGGGGCTCGATATCTCTGGGGCCAACGTCCTGACTTTC
TRBV5-1,TRBJ2-2,NA,NA,14,CASSLEGDSGELFF,TGCGCCAGCAGCTTGGAAGGGGACTCCGGGGAGCTGTTTTTT
TRBV6-5,TRBJ1-5,NA,few,13,CASSLQGNQPQHF,TGTGCCAGCAGCCTCCAGGGGAATCAGCCCCAGCATTTT
TRBV7-2,TRBJ2-2,TRBD2,NA,17,CASSKGGPAGATGELFF,TGTGCCAGCAGCAAAGGGGGTCCAGCGGGGGCTACCGGGGAGCTGTTTTTT
TRBV6-6,TRBJ2-7,NA,NA,15,CASSYSMAGPYEQYF,TGTGCCAGCAGTTACTCGATGGCAGGTCCCTACGAGCAGTACTTC
TRBV23-1,TRBJ1-2,TRBD1,NA,18,CASSQSGPGQGANYGYTF,TGCGCCAGCAGTCAATCGGGGCCTGGACAGGGAGCTAACTATGGCTACACCTTC
TRBV7-9,TRBJ1-2,NA,once,14,CASSRTTGTYGYTF,TGTGCCAGCAGCCGGACGACAGGAACGTATGGCTACACCTTC
TRBV18,TRBJ1-1,NA,NA,15,CASSPPQGPVTEAFF,TGTGCCAGCTCACCCCCCCAGGGGCCGGTCACTGAAGCTTTCTTT
TRBV19,TRBJ2-1,NA,NA,11,CASTGFNEQFF,TGTGCCAGTACAGGGTTCAATGAGCAGTTCTTC
TRBV7-2,TRBJ2-7,NA,NA,13,CASSTSGIYEQYF,TGTGCCAGCAGCACCTCAGGGATCTACGAGCAGTACTTC
TRBV7-9,TRBJ1-4,TRBD1,NA,19,CASSSPSGQGGGVGEKLFF,TGTGCCAGCAGCTCCCCGTCTGGACAGGGAGGGGGCGTCGGTGAAAAACTGTTTTTT
TRBV9,TRBJ2-7,NA,many,16,CASSVSSKRVPYEQYF,TGTGCCAGCAGCGTATCCTCCAAGAGAGTACCCTACGAGCAGTACTTC
TRBV11-2,TRBJ2-5,NA,NA,14,CASSLGTAQETQYF,TGTGCCAGCAGCTTAGGAACAGCCCAAGAGACCCAGTACTTC
TRBV18,TRBJ1-1,TRBD1,once,15,CASSPVDRGFSEAFF,TGTGCCAGCTCACCCGTGGACAGGGGATTCTCTGAAGCTTTCTTT
TRBV18,TRBJ1-1,NA,NA,14,CASSDYTVNTEAFF,TGTGCCAGCTCAGACTACACAGTGAACACTGAAGCTTTCTTT
TRBV2,TRBJ1-4,TRBD1,NA,15,CASRATGGAGEKLFF,TGTGCCAGCAGAGCAACAGGGGGGGCGGGTGAAAAACTGTTTTTT
TRBV7-2,TRBJ1-5,TRBD1,NA,17,CASSSSSGTGQREPQHF,TGTGCCAGCAGCTCCTCATCCGGGACAGGGCAACGAGAGCCCCAGCATTTT
TRBV19,TRBJ2-7,TRBD2,NA,13,CASSTSGIYEQYF,TGTGCCAGTAGTACTAGCGGAATCTACGAGCAGTACTTC
TRBV5-4,TRBJ2-7,NA,NA,15,CASSLRVLLAYEQYF,TGTGCCAGCAGCTTACGCGTATTACTAGCATACGAGCAGTACTTC
TRBV7-2,TRBJ2-7,NA,once,13,CASSLGQFYEQYF,TGTGCCAGCAGCCTCGGACAGTTCTACGAGCAGTACTTC
TRBV10-1,TRBJ2-1,NA,few,12,CASSESLGGQFF,TGCGCCAGCAGTGAGTCTCTCGGCGGGCAGTTCTTC
TRBV5-5,TRBJ2-4,TRBD1,NA,13,CASSGTDKNIQYF,TGTGCCAGCAGCGGGACAGATAAAAACATTCAGTACTTC
TRBV29-1,TRBJ1-1,NA,NA,13,CSVQRRDDTEAFF,TGCAGCGTCCAGCGGCGCGACGACACTGAAGCTTTCTTT
TRBV30,TRBJ1-5,NA,NA,13,CAWSGSGNQPQHF,TGTGCCTGGAGTGGGTCAGGGAATCAGCCCCAGCATTTT
TRBV4-1,TRBJ2-5,TRBD1,NA,13,CASSQTGSETQYF,TGCGCCAGCAGCCAGACAGGGTCAGAGACCCAGTACTTC
TRBV4-1,TRBJ2-7,TRBD1,few,15,CASSQAGTGVYEQYF,TGCGCCAGCAGCCAAGCCGGGACAGGGGTCTACGAGCAGTACTTC
TRBV6-1,TRBJ1-2,NA,NA,14,CASSEGGIWGGYTF,TGTGCCAGCAGTGAAGGCGGGATATGGGGCGGCTACACCTTC
TRBV6-1,TRBJ2-7,TRBD2,few,14,CASRESGALTRQYF,TGTGCCAGCAGGGAGAGCGGGGCACTTACGAGGCAGTACTTC
TRBV6-1,TRBJ1-1,NA,few,14,CASSEAQGKGEAFF,TGTGCCAGCAGTGAAGCGCAGGGTAAAGGTGAAGCTTTCTTT